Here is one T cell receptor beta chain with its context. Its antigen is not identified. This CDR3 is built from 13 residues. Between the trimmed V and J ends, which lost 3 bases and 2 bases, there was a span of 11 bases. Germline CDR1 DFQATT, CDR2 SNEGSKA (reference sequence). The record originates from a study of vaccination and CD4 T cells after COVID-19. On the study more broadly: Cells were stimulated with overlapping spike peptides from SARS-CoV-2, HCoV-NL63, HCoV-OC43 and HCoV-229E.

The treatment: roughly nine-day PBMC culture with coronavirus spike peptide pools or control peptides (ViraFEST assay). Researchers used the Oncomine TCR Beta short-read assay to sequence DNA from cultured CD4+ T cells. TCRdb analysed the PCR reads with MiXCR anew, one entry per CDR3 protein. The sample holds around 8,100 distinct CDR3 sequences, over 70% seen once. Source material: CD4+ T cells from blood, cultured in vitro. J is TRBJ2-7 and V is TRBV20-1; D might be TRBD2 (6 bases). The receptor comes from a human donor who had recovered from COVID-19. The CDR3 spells CSASRAGTYEQYF. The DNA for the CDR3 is TGCAGTGCTAGCCGCGCGGGGACCTACGAGCAGTACTTC.